The clone carrying this T cell receptor (beta chain) was seen only once. Its antigen is still unknown. These data come from a study of shared clonotypes between healthy human individuals. Overall study findings and caveats: Among several donors, around 5% of naive CD4 clonotypes were found in common. Among the subsets, naive ones generally showed larger estimated richness than memory ones.

Each sorted subset replicate got 200 ng genomic DNA, about 33,000 genomes. Measured with immunoSEQ multiplex PCR; TCRdb has only the in-frame clones, and not every one. The sample carries roughly 2.2 million clones, approximately 95% recorded once. CDR1 is SGHTS, CDR2 YDEGEE, per germline. V was shortened by 2 bases and J by 3 bases, with 9 bases between the two germline ends. This CDR3 is built from 13 residues. The TCR comes from a man aged 18-30 years in good health. Some clones in this sample may be carry-over from other donors' samples. This sequence joins TRBV5-8 and TRBJ2-7; D is uncertain. Sequenced material: naive CD4+ T cells from PBMCs. The sample's subset: CD45RA+ positively selected. CDR3 region: CASSFLLGYEQYF. The CDR3 bases are TGTGCCAGCAGCTTTCTGCTCGGCTACGAGCAGTACTTC.